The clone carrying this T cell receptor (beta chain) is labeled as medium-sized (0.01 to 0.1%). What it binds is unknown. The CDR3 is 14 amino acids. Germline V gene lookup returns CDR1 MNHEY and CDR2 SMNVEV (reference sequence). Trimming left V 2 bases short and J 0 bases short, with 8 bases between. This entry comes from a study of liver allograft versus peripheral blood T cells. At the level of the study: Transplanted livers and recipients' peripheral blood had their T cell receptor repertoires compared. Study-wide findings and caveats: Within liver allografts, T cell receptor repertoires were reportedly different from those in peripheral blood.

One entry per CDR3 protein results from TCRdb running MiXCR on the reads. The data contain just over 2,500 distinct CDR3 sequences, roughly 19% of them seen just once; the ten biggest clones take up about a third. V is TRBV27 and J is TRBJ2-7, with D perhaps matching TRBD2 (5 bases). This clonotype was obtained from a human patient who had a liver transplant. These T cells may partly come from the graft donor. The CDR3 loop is CASSLRGTSYEQYF. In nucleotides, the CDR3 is TGTGCCAGCAGTTTACGGGGAACCTCCTACGAGCAGTACTTC.